This T cell receptor beta chain was observed in a study of lymphopenia after photon versus proton radiotherapy. Study-level findings and limits: Better survival with proton therapy was suggested as possible, not demonstrated.

Between the trimmed V and J ends, which lost 3 bases and 2 bases, there was a span of 14 bases. CDR3 length: 15 amino acids. Germline V lookup: CDR1 SGDLS, CDR2 YYNGEE. A note on this clone: What it binds is not known.

The table came from immunoSEQ multiplex PCR; TCRdb's copy has only in-frame clones and leaves some out. The data hold about 160,000 clones, with around nine tenths observed a single time. The receptor comes from a man aged 50-60 years with gastric cancer. The chain carries TRBV9 and TRBJ1-1; possibly TRBD1 for D (5 bases). Sequences were derived from peripheral blood, sampled from a patient treated with photon-based radiotherapy. This CDR3 reads CASSGRGGGNTEAFF. The CDR3 DNA follows: TGTGCCAGCAGCGGCCGGGGCGGAGGAAACACTGAAGCTTTCTTT.